The 32 T cell receptor beta chains below come from one sample, sequenced in a study of cytomegalovirus exposure and HLA in healthy donors. PCR primers comprised 60 Vbeta and 13 Jbeta primers. Libraries were prepared by immunoSEQ multiplex PCR; TCRdb keeps only in-frame clonotypes and omits some of them. The repertoire consists of about 100,000 clones, with more than 80% occurring once and the leading ten covering about 3.6%. The sequencing input was PBMCs. These receptors came from a man aged 30 to 45 in good health and CMV-seronegative.

V is TRBV21-1 and J is TRBJ1-6; the D call TRBD1 from the table was never checked on the DNA. TRBV21-1 is a pseudogene segment. The CDR3 loop spans 17 amino acids. The CDR3 loop is CASSHAGQDRVTSPLHF. The CDR3, as DNA: TGTGCCAGCAGTCACGCCGGTCAGGACAGGGTTACTTCACCCCTCCACTTT.

This chain links TRBV30 with TRBJ1-2; 9 nucleotides line up with TRBD1. The CDR3 consists of 11 residues. The V gene's germline CDR1 is GTSNPN and CDR2 SVGIG (reference sequence). With 3 bases clipped from V and 8 bases from J, the junction kept 1 base outside the gene matches. Here the CDR3 DNA reads TGTGCCTGGAGCACAGGGGGCGGCTACACCTTC. Translated, it gives CAWSTGGGYTF.

The chain combines TRBV7-2 with TRBJ2-5, with D tentatively TRBD2 (5 bases). CDR1 is SGHTA and CDR2 is FQGNSA in the germline V gene. The CDR3 runs 15 residues. The germline V and J ends were trimmed by 2 bases and 7 bases, with 17 bases remaining between them. The chain's CDR3 is CASSLRTGTPGTQYF. The DNA of the CDR3 is TGTGCCAGCAGCTTAAGGACGGGAACCCCCGGGACCCAGTACTTC.

This clone appeared a single time. This chain joins TRBV2 and TRBJ2-5, with 7 bases aligning to TRBD2. The CDR3 has 16 residues. CDR1 and CDR2 from the germline V gene are SNHLY and FYNNEI. Unmatched junction bases numbered 11, after V lost 1 base and J lost 6 bases. The CDR3 DNA follows: TGTGCCAGCAGTGAAGTGGGAGGGAGGGCCTTCCAGACCCAGTACTTC. This sequence encodes CASSEVGGRAFQTQYF.

This rearrangement joins TRBV5-1 to TRBJ2-7, with 8 bases matching TRBD1. V lost 3 bases and J lost 3; bases outside the gene matches: 8. Germline V gene sequence: CDR1 SGHRS, CDR2 YFSETQ. There are 15 residues in the CDR3. CDR3 coding DNA: TGCGCCAGCAGCTCTAAACAGGGGGGCCTCTACGAGCAGTACTTC. This gives the protein CASSSKQGGLYEQYF. Based on the CDR3 plus reference TRBV5-1 and TRBJ2-7, the full variable domain is KAGVTQTPRYLIKTRGQQVTLSCSPISGHRSVSWYQQTPGQGLQFLFEYFSETQRNKGNFPGRFSGRQFSNSRSEMNVSTLELGDSALYLCASSSKQGGLYEQYFGPGTRLTVT.

The CDR3 reads CASSLSQGVGYTF. CDR3 nucleotides: TGTGCCAGCAGCTTAAGCCAGGGTGTTGGCTACACCTTC. The rearrangement links TRBV7-9 to TRBJ1-2; weak D call: TRBD1 (5 bases). The CDR3 sequence is 13 residues long. Germline V gene lookup returns CDR1 SEHNR and CDR2 FQNEAQ (reference sequence). V was shortened by 2 bases and J by 7 bases, with 11 bases between the two germline ends.

The CDR3 sequence is CASSLGLGGGASETQYF. DNA of the CDR3: TGTGCCAGCAGCTTAGGCCTCGGCGGGGGGGCCTCCGAGACCCAGTACTTC. V usage is TRBV13 and J usage is TRBJ2-5, with 9 bases aligning to TRBD2. In germline, CDR1 is PRHDT, CDR2 FYEKMQ (reference sequence). The CDR3 length is 17 residues. V gave up 0 bases and J gave up 5 bases; unmatched junction bases: 10.

This chain joins TRBV11-3 and TRBJ2-1; 13 nucleotides match TRBD2. V gave up 7 bases and J gave up 2 bases; unmatched junction bases: 8. The germline V gene encodes CDR1 SGHNT and CDR2 YENEEA. The CDR3 contains 17 residues. CDR3 in amino acids: CASTTSGGGTPYNEQFF. CDR3 bases: TGTGCCAGCACCACTAGCGGGGGGGGAACTCCCTACAATGAGCAGTTCTTC.

The chain combines TRBV5-1 with TRBJ2-5; no reliable D call. V was trimmed by 4 bases and J by 5 bases, leaving 15 bases between them. CDR1 is SGHRS, CDR2 YFSETQ, per germline. CDR3 length: 14 amino acids. Here the CDR3 reads CASSAESGWETQYF. In nucleotides, the CDR3 is TGCGCCAGCAGCGCGGAATCCGGGTGGGAGACCCAGTACTTC.

This chain connects TRBV30 to TRBJ1-5, with 8 bases identical to TRBD1. The germline CDR1 and CDR2 sequences are GTSNPN and SVGIG (reference sequence). The CDR3 is 13 residues long. The trim removed 4 bases at V and 5 bases at J, leaving 4 bases unmatched. CDR3 amino acids: CAWKQGEDQPQHF. The CDR3 DNA reads as TGTGCCTGGAAACAGGGGGAGGATCAGCCCCAGCATTTT.

This clone occurred a few times. The chain couples TRBV5-1 to TRBJ1-5; TRBD1 matches at 7 bases. The CDR3 is made up of 14 amino acids. Germline V gives CDR1 SGHRS, CDR2 YFSETQ. The trim removed 3 bases at V and 4 bases at J, leaving 4 bases unmatched. CDR3 coding DNA: TGCGCCAGCAGCTGGGACAGTCCTAATCAGCCCCAGCATTTT. Residues: CASSWDSPNQPQHF.

The gene calls are TRBV9 and TRBJ2-7; D perhaps matches TRBD1 (7 bases). This CDR3 contains 16 residues. Germline values: CDR1 SGDLS, CDR2 YYNGEE. The V gene lost 0 bases and the J gene lost 3 bases, with 16 bases spanning the gap. The CDR3 reads CASSVGAGGSIYEQYF. The CDR3 bases are TGTGCCAGCAGCGTAGGGGCAGGGGGGAGTATCTACGAGCAGTACTTC.

The J gene is TRBJ1-1, the V gene TRBV6-5; 9 bases align to TRBD1. The CDR3 spans 14 residues. Germline loops: CDR1 MNHEY, CDR2 SVGAGI. With 5 bases clipped from V and 4 bases from J, the junction kept 5 bases outside the gene matches. CDR3 loop: CASSDRGLGTEAFF. CDR3 coding DNA: TGTGCCAGCAGTGACAGGGGGTTAGGCACTGAAGCTTTCTTT.

This clone was picked up one time. This sequence joins TRBV9 and TRBJ2-1, with a weak D call TRBD2 (6 bases). Deletions cut 0 bases from V and 4 bases from J, with 11 bases between. Looked up from germline, CDR1 is SGDLS and CDR2 is YYNGEE. This CDR3 region has 15 residues. This chain's CDR3 is CASSVGRGLYNEQFF. The DNA of the CDR3 is TGTGCCAGCAGCGTAGGGAGGGGCCTATACAATGAGCAGTTCTTC. The variable domain in full, completed from reference TRBV9 and TRBJ2-1, reads DSGVTQTPKHLITATGQRVTLRCSPRSGDLSVYWYQQSLDQGLQFLIQYYNGEERAKGNILERFSAQQFPDLHSELNLSSLELGDSALYFCASSVGRGLYNEQFFGPGTRLTVL.

V gene TRBV6-1 combines with J gene TRBJ1-2; D is perhaps TRBD1 (5 bases). Trimming left V 4 bases short and J 8 bases short, with 14 bases between. Per the germline V gene, CDR1 is MNHNS and CDR2 is SASEGT. The CDR3 is made up of 13 amino acids. The CDR3 DNA reads TGTGCCAGCAGTGGAGATCGGGGGACGGGCTACACCTTC. Translation gives CASSGDRGTGYTF.

Only a few counts were recorded for this clone. The J gene is TRBJ1-2, the V gene TRBV5-5; unclear D gene. The CDR3 is made up of 14 amino acids. Deletions cut 0 bases from V and 7 bases from J, with 13 bases between. Germline V gene sequence: CDR1 SGHKS, CDR2 YYEKEE (reference sequence). In DNA, the CDR3 is TGTGCCAGCAGCTTGGATCCGGGAACGCGTGGCTACACCTTC. It codes for CASSLDPGTRGYTF. Using reference TRBV5-5 and TRBJ1-2 for the parts outside the CDR3, the full variable domain is DAGVTQSPTHLIKTRGQQVTLRCSPISGHKSVSWYQQVLGQGPQFIFQYYEKEERGRGNFPDRFSARQFPNYSSELNVNALLLGDSALYLCASSLDPGTRGYTFGSGTRLTVV.

The V call is TRBV5-6, the J call TRBJ2-3; 7 nucleotides align to TRBD1. Germline trimming cut 4 bases from V and 3 bases from J; bases unmatched to any gene: 8. Germline CDR1 and CDR2: SGHDT and YYEEEE. The CDR3 length is 15 residues. The DNA for the CDR3 is TGTGCCAGCAGCCCGCCGGGACAGAGGACAGATACGCAGTATTTT. Its protein product is CASSPPGQRTDTQYF.

The chain links TRBV4-2 to TRBJ2-3; 8 bases are shared with TRBD2. Germline trimming cut 0 bases from V and 2 bases from J; bases unmatched to any gene: 13. The CDR3 covers 19 residues. Germline CDR1 is LGHNA and CDR2 is YNFKEQ. The CDR3 region has the DNA TGTGCCAGCAGCCAAGATCTCGGTCGAACTAGCGGATACACAGATACGCAGTATTTT. It yields the protein CASSQDLGRTSGYTDTQYF.

Remarks on this clone: The conserved phenylalanine or tryptophan normally closing the CDR3 is absent here, so this likely arose from a read error. It is unclear where the CDR3 begins or ends on the DNA, so no DNA is shown, and the CDR3 is as TCRdb lists it. CDR3 residues: CSVEEGGL. This chain uses TRBV29-1 with TRBJ1-1. CDR1 SQVTM and CDR2 ANQGSEA come from the germline V gene. The CDR3 adds up to 8 amino acids, both ends counted.

The chain recombines TRBV19 with TRBJ2-7; TRBD1 aligns across 7 bases. The junction had 7 bases not matched to a gene; V was cut back by 4 bases and J by 4 bases. Germline V gives CDR1 LNHDA, CDR2 SQIVND (reference sequence). The CDR3 runs 14 residues. The CDR3 sequence: CASSTPTGFYEQYF. DNA for the CDR3: TGTGCCAGTAGTACACCGACAGGGTTTTACGAGCAGTACTTC. Combining the CDR3 with reference TRBV19 and TRBJ2-7 gives the whole variable domain DGGITQSPKYLFRKEGQNVTLSCEQNLNHDAMYWYRQDPGQGLRLIYYSQIVNDFQKGDIAEGYSVSREKKESFPLTVTSAQKNPTAFYLCASSTPTGFYEQYFGPGTRLTVT.

In nucleotides, the CDR3 is TGTGCCAGCAGCAGAGGCGCCAAGGTCGCTTTCTTT. Translation gives CASSRGAKVAFF. The gene calls are TRBV6-5 and TRBJ1-1; D uncertain. The length of the CDR3 is 12 residues. Per the germline V gene, CDR1 is MNHEY and CDR2 is SVGAGI. The V end lost 6 bases, the J end lost 11 bases, and 16 bases lay between the germline ends.

The chain joins TRBV5-4 to TRBJ2-7; 7 positions agree with TRBD1. The V and J ends lost 3 bases and 3 bases, in that order; junction bases with no gene match: 3. Germline V lookup: CDR1 SGHNT, CDR2 YYREEE (reference sequence). CDR3 length equals 13 residues. The CDR3 DNA reads TGTGCCAGCAGCTCCGGGACAGACTACGAGCAGTACTTC. Translated, it gives CASSSGTDYEQYF. Drawing the rest from reference TRBV5-4 and TRBJ2-7, the complete variable domain is ETGVTQSPTHLIKTRGQQVTLRCSSQSGHNTVSWYQQALGQGPQFIFQYYREEENGRGNFPPRFSGLQFPNYSSELNVNALELDDSALYLCASSSGTDYEQYFGPGTRLTVT.

The V and J genes are TRBV19 and TRBJ2-7, with no clear D. The CDR3 totals 14 residues. Trimming removed 5 bases at V and 2 bases at J, with 13 bases between. Germline CDR1 LNHDA, CDR2 SQIVND (reference sequence). The CDR3, as DNA: TGTGCCAGTAGTCGCGGCGCTACAACCTACGAGCAGTACTTC. This translates into CASSRGATTYEQYF.

The rearrangement joins TRBV7-3 to TRBJ2-3, with 10 bases fitting TRBD2. V trimming: 5 bases; J trimming: 6 bases; junction bases outside the gene matches: 5. The CDR3 has 14 residues. CDR1 SGHTA and CDR2 FQGTGA come from the germline V gene. The CDR3 bases are TGTGCCAGCAGCCCGGGACTAGCGATTGATACGCAGTATTTT. It is translated as CASSPGLAIDTQYF.

V usage is TRBV4-2 and J usage is TRBJ2-3, with 11 positions matching TRBD2. CDR1 is LGHNA, CDR2 YNFKEQ, per germline. The CDR3 is 20 residues long. With V trimmed by 1 base and J by 2 bases, 14 bases remained unmatched. The CDR3 DNA reads as TGTGCCAGCAGCCAAGTGGCTTATAGCGGGAGGGCCTCCCCCACAGATACGCAGTATTTT. It yields the protein CASSQVAYSGRASPTDTQYF.

The chain employs TRBV28 and TRBJ1-2; TRBD1 aligns across 11 bases. The CDR3 length is 15 residues. J gave up 8 bases and V 4 bases, and 9 bases lay outside the gene matches. Germline V gives CDR1 MDHEN, CDR2 SYDVKM. The CDR3 here is CASSYGDRGLKGYTF. The CDR3 DNA reads as TGTGCCAGCAGTTACGGGGACAGGGGGTTAAAGGGCTACACCTTC.

V gene TRBV28 combines with J gene TRBJ2-1, with TRBD1 as a possible D gene (5 bases). V was cut by 3 bases and J by 5 bases, with 17 bases left in between. CDR1 is MDHEN and CDR2 is SYDVKM in the germline V gene. This CDR3 has 16 amino acids. CDR3 coding DNA: TGTGCCAGCAGTTTTCTAAGACAGTTATTAGACAATGAGCAGTTCTTC. Protein product: CASSFLRQLLDNEQFF.

This clone was detected only a few times. This sequence joins TRBV14 and TRBJ2-3, with D unresolved. Deletions cut 0 bases from V and 7 bases from J, with 8 bases between. Germline values: CDR1 SGHDN, CDR2 FVKESK. The CDR3 covers 13 residues. The CDR3 protein is CASSQDRRNTQYF. The CDR3 region has the DNA TGTGCCAGCAGCCAAGATAGGCGGAATACGCAGTATTTT.

The chain recombines TRBV28 with TRBJ1-5; TRBD1 matches 10 bases. Germline trimming cut 7 bases from V and 2 bases from J; bases unmatched to any gene: 5. Germline V gives CDR1 MDHEN, CDR2 SYDVKM. This CDR3 spans 15 amino acids. CDR3 loop: CASTDRGRGNQPQHF. The DNA of the CDR3 is TGTGCCAGCACCGACAGGGGGCGAGGCAATCAGCCCCAGCATTTT.

This clone appeared once. The chain uses TRBV30 and TRBJ1-1; D is possibly TRBD1 (6 bases). Germline values: CDR1 GTSNPN, CDR2 SVGIG (reference sequence). V lost 0 bases and J lost 2, with 13 bases in between. The CDR3 spans 15 residues. The CDR3 coding sequence is TGTGCCTGGAGTGTTGGCCTACAGGGAAACACTGAAGCTTTCTTT. It specifies CAWSVGLQGNTEAFF.

The rearrangement joins TRBV4-2 to TRBJ1-5; D is unresolved. CDR1 is LGHNA and CDR2 is YNFKEQ in the germline V gene. The CDR3 is 17 residues long. V gave up 0 bases and J gave up 2 bases, with 14 bases separating them. CDR3: CASSQDGSGSGNQPQHF. The CDR3 nucleotides read TGTGCCAGCAGCCAAGATGGGAGTGGGTCCGGCAATCAGCCCCAGCATTTT.

The chain recombines TRBV30 with TRBJ2-2; TRBD2 is a possible D gene (5 bases). The CDR3 consists of 16 residues. Trimming cost V 0 bases and J 0 bases, with 11 bases left between them. Germline-derived CDR1 and CDR2 are GTSNPN and SVGIG (reference sequence). CDR3 bases: TGTGCCTGGAGTGTAATGACGCGGGCGAACACCGGGGAGCTGTTTTTT. Residues: CAWSVMTRANTGELFF.